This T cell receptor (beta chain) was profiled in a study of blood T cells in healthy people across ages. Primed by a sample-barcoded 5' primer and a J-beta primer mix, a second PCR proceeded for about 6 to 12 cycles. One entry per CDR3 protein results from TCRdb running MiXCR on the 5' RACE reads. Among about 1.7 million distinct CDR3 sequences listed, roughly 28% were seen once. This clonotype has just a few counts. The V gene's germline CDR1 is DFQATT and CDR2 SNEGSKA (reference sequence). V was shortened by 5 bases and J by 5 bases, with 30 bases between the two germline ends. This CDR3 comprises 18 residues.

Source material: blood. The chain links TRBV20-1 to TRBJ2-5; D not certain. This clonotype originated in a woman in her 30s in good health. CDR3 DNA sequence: TGCAGTGCTTCCCCCGCCTCCATCACTCGTCCCGCGTTGGAGACCCAGTACTTC. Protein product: CSASPASITRPALETQYF.